These 12 T cell receptor beta chains originate from one sample sequenced in a study of radiotherapy plus CTLA-4 blockade in lung cancer. Assay used: immunoSEQ multiplex PCR; TCRdb lists only in-frame clones, some missing. The sample consists of about 39,000 clones, 60% to 80% of them appearing once. Sequencing used peripheral blood, obtained from a patient treated with radiotherapy plus ipilimumab. These receptors came from a human donor with non-small cell lung cancer that progressed on radiotherapy plus ipilimumab.

The rearrangement joins TRBV5-6 to TRBJ2-1; D not resolved. This CDR3 has 11 residues. The V end was cut by 6 bases, the J end by 7 bases, with 8 bases between. Germline CDR1 and CDR2: SGHDT and YYEEEE. The CDR3 protein is CASIPGNEQFF. The CDR3 nucleotides are TGTGCCAGCATCCCAGGTAATGAGCAGTTCTTC.

This clone was recorded a few times. V and J are TRBV27 and TRBJ1-3; D remains unclear. Trimming shortened V by 5 bases and J by 0 bases, and 11 bases separated the two germline ends. Germline CDR1 MNHEY, CDR2 SMNVEV (reference sequence). CDR3 length equals 15 residues. As DNA, the CDR3 is TGTGCCAGCAGTCCGGCAGGCCACTCTGGAAACACCATATATTTT. Residues: CASSPAGHSGNTIYF.

Only a few counts were recorded for this clone. CDR3 protein: CASSSQGRRNEKLFF. DNA for the CDR3: TGTGCCAGCAGTTCCCAGGGGAGAAGAAATGAAAAACTGTTTTTT. The chain recombines TRBV6-6 with TRBJ1-4; a weak D match, TRBD1 (6 bases). Trimming took 4 bases from V and 5 from J, leaving 14 bases between them. Germline CDR1 reads MNHNY; CDR2 reads SVGAGI (reference sequence). The CDR3 has 15 residues.

This clone was seen more than once but under ten times. V gene TRBV2 combines with J gene TRBJ1-5; 7 bases are shared with TRBD1. The CDR3 length is 14 residues. The V gene's germline CDR1 is SNHLY and CDR2 FYNNEI. Trimming at V came to 5 bases and at J to 7 bases, leaving 8 bases not matched to a gene. For the CDR3, the DNA is TGTGCCAGCAGTTCGACGACAGGGTGGCAGCCCCAGCATTTT. Residues: CASSSTTGWQPQHF.

The chain combines TRBV19 with TRBJ1-5; TRBD1 matches 10 bases. V gave up 3 bases and J gave up 8 bases; unmatched junction bases: 4. Germline CDR1 and CDR2: LNHDA and SQIVND (reference sequence). The CDR3 spans 14 residues. CDR3 nucleotides: TGTGCCAGTAGTATCCGGGACAGGGGAGAGCCCCAGCATTTT. This translates into CASSIRDRGEPQHF. Complete variable domain (other parts from reference TRBV19 and TRBJ1-5): DGGITQSPKYLFRKEGQNVTLSCEQNLNHDAMYWYRQDPGQGLRLIYYSQIVNDFQKGDIAEGYSVSREKKESFPLTVTSAQKNPTAFYLCASSIRDRGEPQHFGDGTRLSIL.

This chain links TRBV28 with TRBJ1-2; D remains unclear. This CDR3 spans 15 amino acids. CDR1 is MDHEN and CDR2 is SYDVKM in the germline V gene. The ends were cut back, 8 bases at V and 4 bases at J, with 20 bases in the middle. The CDR3: CASGLGEGSLYGYTF. Here the CDR3 DNA reads TGTGCCAGCGGCCTAGGTGAGGGATCCCTCTATGGCTACACCTTC.

This clone occurred a few times. The chain employs TRBV19 and TRBJ1-1; 8 bases match TRBD1. The ends lost 6 bases at V and 3 bases at J; junction bases unmatched: 6. Germline assignment: CDR1 LNHDA and CDR2 SQIVND (reference sequence). CDR3 length: 14 amino acids. Here the CDR3 reads CASRSGQGYTEAFF. CDR3 DNA sequence: TGTGCCAGTAGGAGCGGACAGGGTTACACTGAAGCTTTCTTT.

The gene calls are TRBV15 and TRBJ2-3; TRBD1 might be the D (6 bases). The V end lost 5 bases, the J end lost 6 bases, and 9 bases lay between the germline ends. The V gene's germline CDR1 is LNHNV and CDR2 YYDKDF (reference sequence). There are 12 residues in the CDR3. The CDR3 bases are TGTGCCACCAGCTTTCAGGGGGATACGCAGTATTTT. Translated, it gives CATSFQGDTQYF.

Comment on this clone: This same CDR3 is encoded by further DNA sequences in the sample. The rearrangement joins TRBV25-1 to TRBJ2-4; perhaps TRBD1 as D (6 bases). V was cut by 6 bases and J by 0 bases, with 15 bases left in between. Germline CDR1 is MGHDK and CDR2 is SYGVNS. CDR3 length equals 16 residues. The chain's CDR3 is CASSLGQSLAKNIQYF. CDR3 coding DNA: TGTGCCAGCAGCTTGGGACAAAGCCTAGCCAAAAACATTCAGTACTTC.

This clone is a singleton in its sample. V and J are TRBV7-9 and TRBJ2-3, with 7 bases matching TRBD1. The CDR3 has 16 residues. J lost 0 bases, V lost 5 bases, and 8 bases had no gene match. The germline V gene encodes CDR1 SEHNR and CDR2 FQNEAQ (reference sequence). CDR3 sequence (DNA): TGTGCCAGCAGCCCTACACAGGGGCTGAGCACAGATACGCAGTATTTT. This translates into CASSPTQGLSTDTQYF.

The chain carries TRBV7-3 and TRBJ2-1; weak D call: TRBD1 (5 bases). This CDR3 is 13 amino acids long. The ends were cut back, 0 bases at V and 5 bases at J, with 5 bases in the middle. CDR1 SGHTA and CDR2 FQGTGA come from the germline V gene. As DNA, the CDR3 is TGTGCCAGCAGCTTAACGACAGACAATGAGCAGTTCTTC. It translates to CASSLTTDNEQFF.

This clone was detected a few times. V and J are TRBV29-1 and TRBJ2-3, with 9 bases lining up with TRBD2. The CDR3 covers 19 residues. Germline loops: CDR1 SQVTM, CDR2 ANQGSEA. The J segment lost 2 bases and the V segment lost 4 bases, leaving 19 bases of the junction unmatched. The CDR3 spells CSVVVRWSGGPPITDTQYF. The CDR3 DNA reads as TGCAGCGTTGTCGTACGTTGGAGCGGGGGGCCCCCAATCACAGATACGCAGTATTTT.